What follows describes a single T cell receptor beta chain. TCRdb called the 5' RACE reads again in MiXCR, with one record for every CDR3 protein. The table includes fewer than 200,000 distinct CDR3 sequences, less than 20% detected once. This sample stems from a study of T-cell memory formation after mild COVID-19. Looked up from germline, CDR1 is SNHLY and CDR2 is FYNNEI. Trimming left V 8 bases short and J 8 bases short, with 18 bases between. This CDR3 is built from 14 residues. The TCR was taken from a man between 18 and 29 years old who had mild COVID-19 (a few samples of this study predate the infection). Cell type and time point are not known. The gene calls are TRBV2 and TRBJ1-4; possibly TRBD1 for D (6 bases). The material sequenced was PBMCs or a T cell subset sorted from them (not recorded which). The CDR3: CASEYYRVGEKLFF. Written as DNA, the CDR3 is TGTGCCAGCGAATATTACAGGGTGGGCGAAAAACTGTTTTTT.